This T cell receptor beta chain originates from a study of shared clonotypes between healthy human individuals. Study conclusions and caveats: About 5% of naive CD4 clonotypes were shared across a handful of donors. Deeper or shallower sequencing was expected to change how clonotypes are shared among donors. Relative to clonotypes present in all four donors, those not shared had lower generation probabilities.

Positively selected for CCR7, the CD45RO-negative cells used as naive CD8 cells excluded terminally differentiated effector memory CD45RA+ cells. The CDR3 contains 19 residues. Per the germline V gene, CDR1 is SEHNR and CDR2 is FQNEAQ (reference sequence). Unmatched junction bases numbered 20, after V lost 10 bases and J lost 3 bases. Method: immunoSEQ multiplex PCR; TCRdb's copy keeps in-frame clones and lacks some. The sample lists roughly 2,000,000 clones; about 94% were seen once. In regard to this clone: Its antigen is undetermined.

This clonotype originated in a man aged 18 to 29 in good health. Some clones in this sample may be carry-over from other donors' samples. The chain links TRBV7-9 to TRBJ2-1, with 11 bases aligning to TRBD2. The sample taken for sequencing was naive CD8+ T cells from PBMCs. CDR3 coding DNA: TGTGCCACCCACTCCGGACTAGCGGGCCCGAGTATGGTCTACAATGAGCAGTTCTTC. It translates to CATHSGLAGPSMVYNEQFF.